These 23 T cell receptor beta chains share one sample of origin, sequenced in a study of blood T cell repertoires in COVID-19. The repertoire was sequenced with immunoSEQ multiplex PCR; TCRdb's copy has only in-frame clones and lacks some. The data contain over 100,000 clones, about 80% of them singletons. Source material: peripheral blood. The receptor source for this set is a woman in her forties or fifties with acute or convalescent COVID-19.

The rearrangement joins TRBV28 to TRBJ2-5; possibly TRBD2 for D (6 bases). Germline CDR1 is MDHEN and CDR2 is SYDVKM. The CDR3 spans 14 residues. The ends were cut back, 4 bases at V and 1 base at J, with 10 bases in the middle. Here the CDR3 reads CASSWAGTQETQYF. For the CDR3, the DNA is TGTGCCAGCAGTTGGGCGGGGACCCAAGAGACCCAGTACTTC.

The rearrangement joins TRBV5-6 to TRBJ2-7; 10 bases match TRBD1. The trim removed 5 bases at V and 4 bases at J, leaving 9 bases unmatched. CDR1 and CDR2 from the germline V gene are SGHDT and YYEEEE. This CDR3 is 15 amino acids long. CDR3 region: CASSFPGQGSYEQYF. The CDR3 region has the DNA TGTGCCAGCAGTTTCCCGGGACAGGGGTCATACGAGCAGTACTTC. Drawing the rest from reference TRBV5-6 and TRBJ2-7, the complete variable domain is DAGVTQSPTHLIKTRGQQVTLRCSPKSGHDTVSWYQQALGQGPQFIFQYYEEEERQRGNFPDRFSGHQFPNYSSELNVNALLLGDSALYLCASSFPGQGSYEQYFGPGTRLTVT.

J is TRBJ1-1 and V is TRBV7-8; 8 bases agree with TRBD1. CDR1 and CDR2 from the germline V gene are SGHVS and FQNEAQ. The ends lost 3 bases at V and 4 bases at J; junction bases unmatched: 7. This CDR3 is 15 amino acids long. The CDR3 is CASSFLGQGGTEAFF. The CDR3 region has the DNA TGTGCCAGCAGCTTTCTAGGACAGGGCGGCACTGAAGCTTTCTTT. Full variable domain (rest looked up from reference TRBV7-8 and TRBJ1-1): GAGVSQSPRYKVAKRGQDVALRCDPISGHVSLFWYQQALGQGPEFLTYFQNEAQLDKSGLPSDRFFAERPEGSVSTLKIQRTQQEDSAVYLCASSFLGQGGTEAFFGQGTRLTVV.

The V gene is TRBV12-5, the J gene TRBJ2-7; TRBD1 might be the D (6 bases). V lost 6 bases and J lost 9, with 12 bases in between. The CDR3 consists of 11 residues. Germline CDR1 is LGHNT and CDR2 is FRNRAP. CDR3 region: CASGPGEGQYF. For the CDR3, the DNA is TGTGCTAGTGGCCCAGGGGAAGGGCAGTACTTC. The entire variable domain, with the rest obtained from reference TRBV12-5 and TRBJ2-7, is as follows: DARVTQTPRHKVTEMGQEVTMRCQPILGHNTVFWYRQTMMQGLELLAYFRNRAPLDDSGMPKDRFSAEMPDATLATLKIQPSEPRDSAVYFCASGPGEGQYFGPGTRLTVT.

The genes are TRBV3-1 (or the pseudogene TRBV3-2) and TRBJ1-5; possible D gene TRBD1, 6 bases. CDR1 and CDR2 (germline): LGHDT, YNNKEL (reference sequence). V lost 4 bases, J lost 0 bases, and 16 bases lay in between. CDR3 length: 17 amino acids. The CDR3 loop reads CASSPDRRPNSNQPQHF. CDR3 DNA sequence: TGTGCCAGCAGCCCCGACAGGCGTCCTAATAGCAATCAGCCCCAGCATTTT.

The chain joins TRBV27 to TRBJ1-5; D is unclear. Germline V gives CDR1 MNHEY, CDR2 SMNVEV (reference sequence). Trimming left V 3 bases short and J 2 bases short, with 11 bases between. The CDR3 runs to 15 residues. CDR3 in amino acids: CASSLLGRGNQPQHF. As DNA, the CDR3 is TGTGCCAGCAGTTTGTTGGGCAGAGGCAATCAGCCCCAGCATTTT.

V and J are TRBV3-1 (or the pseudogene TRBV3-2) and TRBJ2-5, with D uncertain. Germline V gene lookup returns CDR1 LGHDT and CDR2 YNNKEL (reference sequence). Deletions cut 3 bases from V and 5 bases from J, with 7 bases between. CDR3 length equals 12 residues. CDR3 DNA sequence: TGTGCCAGCAGCCACACTCTTGAGACCCAGTACTTC. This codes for CASSHTLETQYF.

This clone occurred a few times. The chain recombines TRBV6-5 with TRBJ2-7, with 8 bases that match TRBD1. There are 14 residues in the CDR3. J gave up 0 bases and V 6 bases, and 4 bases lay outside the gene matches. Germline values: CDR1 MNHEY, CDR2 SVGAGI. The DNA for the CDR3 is TGTGCCAGCAGCGGACAGGGAGGCTCCTACGAGCAGTACTTC. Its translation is CASSGQGGSYEQYF.

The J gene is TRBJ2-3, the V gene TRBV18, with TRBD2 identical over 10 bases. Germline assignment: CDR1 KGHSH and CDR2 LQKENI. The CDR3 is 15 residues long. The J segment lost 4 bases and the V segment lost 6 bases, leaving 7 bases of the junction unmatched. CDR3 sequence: CASSELAGSSDTQYF. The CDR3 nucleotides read TGTGCCAGCTCCGAACTAGCGGGGAGTTCAGATACGCAGTATTTT.

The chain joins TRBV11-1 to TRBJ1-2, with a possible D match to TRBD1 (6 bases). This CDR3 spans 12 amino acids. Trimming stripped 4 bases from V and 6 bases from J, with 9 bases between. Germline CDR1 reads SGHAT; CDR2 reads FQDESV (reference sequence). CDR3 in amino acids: CASSSGVDGYTF. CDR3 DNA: TGTGCCAGCAGCTCAGGGGTAGATGGCTACACCTTC.

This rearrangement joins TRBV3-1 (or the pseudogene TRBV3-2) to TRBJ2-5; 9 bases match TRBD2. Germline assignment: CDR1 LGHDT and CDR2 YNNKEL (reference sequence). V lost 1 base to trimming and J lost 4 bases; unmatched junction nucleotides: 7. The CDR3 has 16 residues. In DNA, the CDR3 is TGTGCCAGCAGCCAAGTGGAGGCGGGGGGGCGAGAGACCCAGTACTTC. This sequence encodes CASSQVEAGGRETQYF.

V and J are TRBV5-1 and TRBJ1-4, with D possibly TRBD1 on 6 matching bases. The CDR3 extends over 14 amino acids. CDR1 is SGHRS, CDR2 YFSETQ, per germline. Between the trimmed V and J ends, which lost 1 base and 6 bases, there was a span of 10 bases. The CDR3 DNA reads TGCGCCAGCAGCTTGACAGGGTGGGATGAAAAACTGTTTTTT. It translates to CASSLTGWDEKLFF.

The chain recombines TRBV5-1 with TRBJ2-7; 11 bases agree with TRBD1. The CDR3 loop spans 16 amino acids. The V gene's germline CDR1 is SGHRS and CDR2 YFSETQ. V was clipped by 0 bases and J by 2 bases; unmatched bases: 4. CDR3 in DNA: TGCGCCAGCAGCTTGGGGACAGGGGGCGGGACCTACGAGCAGTACTTC. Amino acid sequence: CASSLGTGGGTYEQYF.

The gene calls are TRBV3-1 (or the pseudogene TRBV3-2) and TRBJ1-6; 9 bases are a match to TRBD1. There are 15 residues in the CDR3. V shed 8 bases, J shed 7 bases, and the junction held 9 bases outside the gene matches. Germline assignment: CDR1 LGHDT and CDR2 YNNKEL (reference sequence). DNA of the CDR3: TGTGCCAGCTCCTCCCGGGACAGGGAAAATTCACCCCTCCACTTT. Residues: CASSSRDRENSPLHF.

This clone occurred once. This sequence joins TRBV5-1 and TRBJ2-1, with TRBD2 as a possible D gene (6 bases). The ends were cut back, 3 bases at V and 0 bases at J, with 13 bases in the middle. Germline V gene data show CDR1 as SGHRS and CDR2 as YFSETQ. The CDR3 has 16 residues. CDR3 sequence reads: CASSSAGTYSYNEQFF. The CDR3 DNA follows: TGCGCCAGCAGCTCGGCCGGGACTTACTCCTACAATGAGCAGTTCTTC. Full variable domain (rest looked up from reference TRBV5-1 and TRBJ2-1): KAGVTQTPRYLIKTRGQQVTLSCSPISGHRSVSWYQQTPGQGLQFLFEYFSETQRNKGNFPGRFSGRQFSNSRSEMNVSTLELGDSALYLCASSSAGTYSYNEQFFGPGTRLTVL.

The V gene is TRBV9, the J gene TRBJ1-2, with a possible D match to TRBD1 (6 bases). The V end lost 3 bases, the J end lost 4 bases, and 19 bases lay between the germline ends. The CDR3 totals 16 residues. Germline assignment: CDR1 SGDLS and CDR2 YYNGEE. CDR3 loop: CASSDGGAQAFYGYTF. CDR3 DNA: TGTGCCAGCAGCGACGGGGGGGCACAGGCCTTCTATGGCTACACCTTC.

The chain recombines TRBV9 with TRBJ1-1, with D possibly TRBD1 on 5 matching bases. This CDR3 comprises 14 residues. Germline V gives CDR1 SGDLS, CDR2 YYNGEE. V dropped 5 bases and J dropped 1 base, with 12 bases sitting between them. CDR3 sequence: CASRSQGANTEAFF. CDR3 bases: TGTGCCAGCAGATCTCAGGGTGCGAACACTGAAGCTTTCTTT. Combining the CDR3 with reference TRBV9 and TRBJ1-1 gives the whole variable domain DSGVTQTPKHLITATGQRVTLRCSPRSGDLSVYWYQQSLDQGLQFLIQYYNGEERAKGNILERFSAQQFPDLHSELNLSSLELGDSALYFCASRSQGANTEAFFGQGTRLTVV.

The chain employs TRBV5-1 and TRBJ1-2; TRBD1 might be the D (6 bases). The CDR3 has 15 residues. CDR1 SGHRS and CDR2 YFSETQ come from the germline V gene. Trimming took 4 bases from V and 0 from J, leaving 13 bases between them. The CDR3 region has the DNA TGCGCCAGCAGCGACGCCCGGACAGCTAACTATGGCTACACCTTC. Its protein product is CASSDARTANYGYTF.

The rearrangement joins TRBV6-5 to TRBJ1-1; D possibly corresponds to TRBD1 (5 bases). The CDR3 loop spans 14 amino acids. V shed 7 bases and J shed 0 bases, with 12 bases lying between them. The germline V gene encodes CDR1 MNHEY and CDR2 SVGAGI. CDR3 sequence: CASKEWGVNTEAFF. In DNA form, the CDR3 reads TGTGCCAGCAAGGAGTGGGGGGTGAACACTGAAGCTTTCTTT.

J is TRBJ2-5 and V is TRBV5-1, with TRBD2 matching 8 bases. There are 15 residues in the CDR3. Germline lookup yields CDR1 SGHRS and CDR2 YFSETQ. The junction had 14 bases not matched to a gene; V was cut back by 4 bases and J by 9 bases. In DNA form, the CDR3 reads TGCGCCAGCAGCCTGCTCCCGCGGGGGGAGAGGGCCCAGTACTTC. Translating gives CASSLLPRGERAQYF.

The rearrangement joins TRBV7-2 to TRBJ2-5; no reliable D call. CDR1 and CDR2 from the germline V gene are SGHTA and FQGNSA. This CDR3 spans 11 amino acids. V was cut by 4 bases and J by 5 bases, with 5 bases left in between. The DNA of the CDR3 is TGTGCCAGCAGCTCCCGGGAGACCCAGTACTTC. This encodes CASSSRETQYF.

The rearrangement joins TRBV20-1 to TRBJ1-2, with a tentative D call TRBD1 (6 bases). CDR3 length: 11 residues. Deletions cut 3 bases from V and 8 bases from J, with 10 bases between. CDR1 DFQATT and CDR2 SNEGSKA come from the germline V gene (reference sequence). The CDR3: CSASRGEGYTF. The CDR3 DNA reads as TGCAGTGCTAGCAGGGGAGAAGGCTACACCTTC.

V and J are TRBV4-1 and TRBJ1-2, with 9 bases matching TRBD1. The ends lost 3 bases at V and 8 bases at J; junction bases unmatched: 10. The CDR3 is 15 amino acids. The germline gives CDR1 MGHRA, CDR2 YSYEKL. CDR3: CASSQDGQGMSGYTF. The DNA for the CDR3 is TGCGCCAGCAGCCAGGATGGACAGGGGATGTCCGGCTACACCTTC.